The entry that follows covers one TCR beta chain sequence. Its antigen remains unknown. This sample is part of a study of blood T cells in healthy people across ages. General study points: Diversity of TCR beta per million T cells declined in a roughly linear way with age.

Trimming cost V 7 bases and J 3 bases, with 22 bases left between them. This CDR3 is built from 15 residues. The germline gives CDR1 DFQATT, CDR2 SNEGSKA (reference sequence). A second PCR, run for roughly 7 to 11 cycles, used a sample-barcoded 5' primer plus a J-beta primer mix. Each CDR3 protein gets one entry after TCRdb re-called the 5' RACE reads with MiXCR. The table records 1,100,000 or so distinct CDR3 sequences, 40% to 50% of them present only once. The receptor comes from a woman aged 60-70 years in good health. Sequencing input: blood. The gene calls are TRBV20-1 and TRBJ2-7; D possibly uses TRBD1 or TRBD2 (6 bases each). The CDR3 reads CSVSTLNGGHYEQYF. Here the CDR3 DNA reads TGCAGTGTCTCGACCTTGAACGGGGGCCACTACGAGCAGTACTTC.